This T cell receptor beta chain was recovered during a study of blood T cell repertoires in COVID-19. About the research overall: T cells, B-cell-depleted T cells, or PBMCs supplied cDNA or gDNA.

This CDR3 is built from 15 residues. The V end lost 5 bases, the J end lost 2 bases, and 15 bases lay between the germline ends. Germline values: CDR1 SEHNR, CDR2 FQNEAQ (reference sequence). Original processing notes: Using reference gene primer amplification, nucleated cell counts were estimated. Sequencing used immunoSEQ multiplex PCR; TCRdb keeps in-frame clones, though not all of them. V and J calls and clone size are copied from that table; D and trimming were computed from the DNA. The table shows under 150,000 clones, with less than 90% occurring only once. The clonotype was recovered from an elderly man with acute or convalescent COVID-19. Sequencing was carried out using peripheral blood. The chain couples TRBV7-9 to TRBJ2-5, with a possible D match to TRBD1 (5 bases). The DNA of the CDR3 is TGTGCCAGCAGCCTGCCAGGGCTCGCTCAAGAGACCCAGTACTTC. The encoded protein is CASSLPGLAQETQYF.